This TCR beta chain was identified during a study of shared clonotypes between healthy human individuals (dated by TCRdb to 2018 to 2021). In the study overall: A few men and a couple of women, aged 18 to 49 years, made up the cohort. To estimate repertoire size and how much clonotype sharing occurs between individuals, the study deeply sequenced the blood TCR repertoires of several healthy adults. Leukapheresis yielded between about 0.9 and 9.5 billion PBMCs per donor. Libraries were prepared and TCR repertoires were sequenced by different laboratories using diverse techniques, in order to increase sequencing depth and limit assay-specific biases. For each donor, CD4 naive and CD4 memory were each run on three plates, CD8 naive on two plates, and CD8 memory on one plate.

V and J are trimmed by 3 bases and 3 bases, and the gene matches miss 8 bases of the junction. CDR1 and CDR2 are drawn from the germline V gene (reference sequence): SGHNT, YYREEE. Taken from cysteine to phenylalanine, the CDR3 has 15 residues. The CDR3 DNA has 45 bases and is translated from base 1. General study outcomes and caveats: Naive subsets generally had larger estimated clonotype richness than memory subsets did. Because the study included a small number of donors, the genetic and exposure-history diversity represented was limited. Compared with non-shared clonotypes, clonotypes shared by all four sorted-subset donors had higher generation probabilities. Rarefaction of sorted-subset datasets indicated incomplete sequencing despite the large sequencing depth. When several donors were compared, the shared fraction of clonotypes was approximately 5% for naive CD4, around 3.5% for naive CD8, 2% to 2.5% for memory CD4, and around 0.37% for memory CD8. Pairwise subsampling indicated that sequencing depth was expected to affect the degree of clonotype sharing among donors. Sampling was limited to blood, and TCR repertoires in tissue likely differ from TCR repertoires in blood.

A remark on this clone: The target of this receptor is not known. No per-base quality is available; no much larger clone lies one base away.

The donors were healthy, HIV-negative adults with no recently reported acute infections or vaccinations. Only Caucasian adults living in Nashville, Tennessee, USA were represented among the donors. Magnetic negative selection was used to enrich CD4+ T cells, after which naive cells were positively selected on CD45RA and the negative fraction became the memory subset. Blood was obtained by leukapheresis, after which PBMCs were separated by Ficoll-Histopaque density gradient centrifugation and cryopreserved in liquid nitrogen vapor phase. Analytical flow cytometry was used to check the purity and quantity of every magnetically sorted T cell population. Each sorted fraction had its genomic DNA isolated and then quantified by UV absorbance on a Nanodrop 2000c. TCR CDR3 regions were amplified from genomic DNA by multiplex PCR using the deep immunoSEQ assay. For each cell subset, the extracted genomic DNA was distributed evenly across all wells of several immunoSEQ 96-well plates, and each plate served as one replicate. For sorted subsets, approximately 210 ng of genomic DNA, equivalent to 25,000 to 35,000 T cell genomes, went into each replicate PCR. Purified libraries were measured with a Qubit 3.0 fluorometer, size-checked on a Bioanalyzer 2100, and measured again with the KAPA Library Quantification kit. A separate single-read 150-cycle Illumina NextSeq 550 flow cell was used to sequence each immunoSEQ 96-well plate. The study's processing was this. Because the immunoSEQ output held only junctional sequences and lacked quality scores, the filtering could not match the filtering applied to full-length reads. To assign V/J genes and CDR3, sequences were annotated using PyIR, a Python wrapper for IgBLAST v1.9, with IMGT germline references. Reads were removed for weak V/J assignments (E-value above 1e-6), missing CDR3, stop codons, out-of-frame junctions, or ambiguous translated residues. V3J clonotypes were defined as sequences sharing the same inferred V gene, J gene, and CDR3 amino acid sequence. Percentage overlap between repertoires was calculated by dividing the number of shared unique clonotypes by the size of the smaller repertoire. RTK rarefaction, the Chao1 estimator, and Recon v2.1 estimates of unobserved clonotypes were used to assess repertoire richness. Generation probabilities were computed with OLGA for all TCRbeta clonotypes obtained by the gDNA method from several donors. TCRdb mirrors the immuneACCESS table, restricted to in-frame sequences. Some clones are absent from its copies; in checked studies, under half trace to an unresolved V gene, and the reason for the others is unknown. V and J calls and clone size are copied from that table; D and trimming were computed from the DNA. This sample holds about 2.4 million clones; more than 85% were observed only once. The ten largest account for 0.36% of the sample.

Rearrangement joined TRBV5-4 to TRBJ2-7, and TRBD1 matches 8 of the central bases. The sample taken for sequencing was naive CD4+ T cells from PBMCs. Per the publication, the cell subset or site label means: CD45RA+ positively selected. The source of this sequence is a man between 18 and 29 years old in good health. Some clones in this sample may be carry-over from other donors' samples. DNA sequence: TGTGCCAGCAGCTCTCCTTCCGGGACAGGCTACGAGCAGTACTTC. This is translated as CASSSPSGTGYEQYF.